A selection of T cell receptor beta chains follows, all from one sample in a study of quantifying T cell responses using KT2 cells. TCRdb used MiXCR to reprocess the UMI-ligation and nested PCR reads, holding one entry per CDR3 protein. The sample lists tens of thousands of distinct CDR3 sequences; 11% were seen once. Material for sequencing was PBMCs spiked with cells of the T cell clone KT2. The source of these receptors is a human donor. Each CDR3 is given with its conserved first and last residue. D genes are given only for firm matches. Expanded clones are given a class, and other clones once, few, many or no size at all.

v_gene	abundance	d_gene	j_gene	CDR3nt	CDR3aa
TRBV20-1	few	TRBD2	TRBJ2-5	TGCAGTGCAAGGACTAGCGGGAGGTTATCGGCCCAAGAGACCCAGTACTTC	CSARTSGRLSAQETQYF
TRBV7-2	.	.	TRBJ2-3	TGTGCCAGCAGCTTAGTGGGACGGGAGAGCACAGATACGCAGTATTTT	CASSLVGRESTDTQYF
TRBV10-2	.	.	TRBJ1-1	TGCGCCAGCAGTGAGTCGACGGGGGCGGAGGGCACTGAAGCTTTCTTT	CASSESTGAEGTEAFF
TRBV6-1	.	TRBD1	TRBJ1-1	TGTGCCAGCAGTGAAGGTTGGGGACAGGGGCCCACTGAAGCTTTCTTT	CASSEGWGQGPTEAFF
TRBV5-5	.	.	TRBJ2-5	TGTGCCAGCAGCCCCGGACGGATACTTCAAGAGACCCAGTACTTC	CASSPGRILQETQYF
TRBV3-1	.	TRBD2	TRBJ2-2	TGTGCCAGCAGCCAAGGTGGGACTACACTAATAGGGGAGCTGTTTTTT	CASSQGGTTLIGELFF
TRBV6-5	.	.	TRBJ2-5	TGTGCCAGCACCCCACCGGGTTTTTCTGAAGAGACCCAGTACTTC	CASTPPGFSEETQYF
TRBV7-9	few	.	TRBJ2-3	TGTGCCGGAAACGACATCGCAGATACGCAGTATTTT	CAGNDIADTQYF
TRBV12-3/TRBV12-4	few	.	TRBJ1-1	TGTGCCAGCAGTCTGACGGTGAACACTGAAGCTTTCTTT	CASSLTVNTEAFF
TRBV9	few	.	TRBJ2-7	TGTGCCAGCAGCGCCCGGGGACATTCGGGTAGAGGCGAGCAGTACTTC	CASSARGHSGRGEQYF
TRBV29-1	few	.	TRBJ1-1	TGCAGCGCCCATCCCTGGGGGGATTTGGACACTGAAGCTTTCTTT	CSAHPWGDLDTEAFF
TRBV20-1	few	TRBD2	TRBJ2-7	TGCAGTGCTAGAAGTCAGCGACAGACTAGCGGGAGCCCCTACGAGCAGTACTTC	CSARSQRQTSGSPYEQYF
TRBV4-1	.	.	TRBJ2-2	TGCGCCAGCAGCGAAGGGAGGGGGGGCGTTGCCGGGGAGCTGTTTTTT	CASSEGRGGVAGELFF
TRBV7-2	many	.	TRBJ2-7	TGTGCCAGCAGCTTAGTCGGGACCGAGTACGAGCAGTACTTC	CASSLVGTEYEQYF
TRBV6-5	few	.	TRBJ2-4	TGTGCCAGCAGGAAGACGCGGGACCGACAAAACATTCAGTACTTC	CASRKTRDRQNIQYF
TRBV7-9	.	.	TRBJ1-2	TGTGCCAGCAGCCCAGGGTTTTATGGCTACACCTTC	CASSPGFYGYTF
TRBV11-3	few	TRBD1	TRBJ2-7	TGTGCCAGCAGCTCCCGACAGGGGAGGACTTACGAGCAGTACTTC	CASSSRQGRTYEQYF
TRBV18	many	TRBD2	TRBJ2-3	TGTGCCAGCTCACCCCGTACTAGCGGGGACACAGATACGCAGTATTTT	CASSPRTSGDTDTQYF
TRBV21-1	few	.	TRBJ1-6	TGTGCCAGCAGCAAAGGTCCCATCCCGGAGGGCTCCTATAATTCACCCCTCCACTTT	CASSKGPIPEGSYNSPLHF
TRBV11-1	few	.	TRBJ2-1	TGTGCCAGCAGCTTAGTGTGGCCGCTCAAGAGTGAGCAGTTCTTC	CASSLVWPLKSEQFF
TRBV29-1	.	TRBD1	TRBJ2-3	TGCAGCGGATTAGACAGGGAAGATACGCAGTATTTT	CSGLDREDTQYF
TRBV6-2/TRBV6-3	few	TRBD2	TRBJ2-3	TGTGCCAGCCTAGCGGGAGCAATAAGGGATACGCAGTATTTT	CASLAGAIRDTQYF
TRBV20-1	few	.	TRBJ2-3	TGCAGTGCTATCTCCCTTCACGGAACCTCCACAGATACGCAGTATTTT	CSAISLHGTSTDTQYF
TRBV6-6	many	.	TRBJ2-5	TGTGCCAGCAGTTACGAACTGCAAGAGACCCAGTACTTC	CASSYELQETQYF
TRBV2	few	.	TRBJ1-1	TGTGCCAGCAGTGAATTTAGGGACACCTTACACACTGAAGCTTTCTTT	CASSEFRDTLHTEAFF
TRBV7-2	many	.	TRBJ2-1	TGTGCCAGCAGCTCTCCAATGAACAATGAGCAGTTCTTC	CASSSPMNNEQFF
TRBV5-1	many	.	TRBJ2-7	TGCGCCAGCAGCTTGTATCCGGGGACATATAGGAATTTGACTAGCGAGCAGTACTTC	CASSLYPGTYRNLTSEQYF
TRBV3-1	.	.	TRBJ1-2	TGTGCCAGCAGCCAAGATCGTGGGACTCGGCGGGGCTACACCTTC	CASSQDRGTRRGYTF